The present T cell receptor beta chain was sequenced within a study of blood T cells in healthy people across ages. Sample-barcoded 5' priming and a J-beta primer mix drove a second PCR of 7 to 11 cycles. Tagging of each cDNA molecule was performed by a template-switch adaptor with 12 random nucleotides. One entry per CDR3 protein results from TCRdb running MiXCR on the 5' RACE reads. The data hold about 1.6 million distinct CDR3 sequences, with around 35% observed a single time. Study findings and constraints: When one million T cells were used, diversity estimates were thought to be underestimates. PBMC samples, being unsorted, prevented any conclusive comparison of naive and antigen-experienced cells.

Every participating donor contributed roughly 11 milliliters of peripheral blood through a draw. This clonotype came up many times. Its target is unknown. Sequencing was carried out using blood. This TCR was recovered from a woman in her twenties or thirties in good health.

The DNA of the CDR3 is TGCGCCAGCAGCCAGGCCGTGGACACTGGGGAGGAGACCCAGTACTTC. Amino acid sequence: CASSQAVDTGEETQYF. The genes are TRBV4-1 and TRBJ2-5; D assignment may be TRBD1 or TRBD2 (5 bases each). The germline V and J ends were trimmed by 3 bases and 5 bases, with 19 bases remaining between them. Germline CDR1 is MGHRA and CDR2 is YSYEKL. The CDR3 has 16 amino acids.